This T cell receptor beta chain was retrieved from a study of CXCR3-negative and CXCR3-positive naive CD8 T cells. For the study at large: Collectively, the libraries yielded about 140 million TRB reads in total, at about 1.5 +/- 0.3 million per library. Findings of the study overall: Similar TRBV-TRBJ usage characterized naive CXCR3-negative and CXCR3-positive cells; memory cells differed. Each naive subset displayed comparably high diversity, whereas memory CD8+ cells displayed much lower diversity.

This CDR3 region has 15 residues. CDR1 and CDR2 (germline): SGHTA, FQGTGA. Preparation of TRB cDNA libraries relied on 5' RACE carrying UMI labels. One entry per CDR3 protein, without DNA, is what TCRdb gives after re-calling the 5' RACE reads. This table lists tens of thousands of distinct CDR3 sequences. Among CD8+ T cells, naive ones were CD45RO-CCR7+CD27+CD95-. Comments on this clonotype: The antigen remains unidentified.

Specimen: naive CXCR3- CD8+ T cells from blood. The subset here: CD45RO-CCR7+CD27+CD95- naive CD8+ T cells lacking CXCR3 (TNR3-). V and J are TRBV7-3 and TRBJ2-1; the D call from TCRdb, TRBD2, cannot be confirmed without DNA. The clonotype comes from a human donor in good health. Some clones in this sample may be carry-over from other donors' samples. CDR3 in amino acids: CASSLIHEPRGEQFF.